What follows are 16 T cell receptor beta chains derived from one specimen sequenced in a study of OX40 agonist ivuxolimab in advanced cancers. The method was immunoSEQ multiplex PCR; TCRdb's version includes in-frame clones alone and lacks a portion of them. The repertoire holds about 64,000 clones, with 87% as singletons. Sequencing was performed on CD4+ or CD8+ T cells sorted from blood, taken in a trial of the OX40 agonist ivuxolimab. Receptors originate from an adult with an advanced solid tumor such as melanoma, head and neck, liver or kidney cancer.

V gene TRBV6-6 combines with J gene TRBJ1-4; D ambiguous. Per the germline V gene, CDR1 is MNHNY and CDR2 is SVGAGI (reference sequence). Trimming took 5 bases from V and 7 from J, leaving 5 bases between them. The CDR3 contains 11 residues. CDR3 amino acids: CASSEREKLFF. The DNA of the CDR3 is TGTGCCAGCAGTGAACGTGAAAAACTGTTTTTT.

The chain links TRBV7-8 to TRBJ2-7; the D gene is possibly TRBD2 (6 bases). This CDR3 is built from 16 residues. Trimming removed 5 bases from V and 0 bases from J, with 17 bases in between. Germline assignment: CDR1 SGHVS and CDR2 FQNEAQ. CDR3 in amino acids: CASSQSGGGNSYEQYF. CDR3 DNA: TGTGCCAGCAGCCAAAGCGGTGGGGGGAACTCCTACGAGCAGTACTTC.

The V gene is TRBV7-2, the J gene TRBJ2-1; D perhaps matches TRBD2 (5 bases). Germline values: CDR1 SGHTA, CDR2 FQGNSA. The length of the CDR3 is 11 residues. V was clipped by 5 bases and J by 9 bases, with 8 bases between them. The CDR3 loop is CASSPAGEQFF. For the CDR3, the DNA is TGTGCCAGCAGCCCCGCGGGTGAGCAGTTCTTC.

This clone was picked up a small number of times. The chain employs TRBV7-2 and TRBJ2-2, with unresolved D. V lost 10 bases and J 0 bases, leaving 6 bases between the germline ends. CDR1 is SGHTA, CDR2 FQGNSA, per germline. The CDR3 sequence is 12 residues long. This CDR3 is CATCPNTGELFF. In DNA form, the CDR3 reads TGTGCCACCTGCCCGAACACCGGGGAGCTGTTTTTT.

This clone was detected a few times. The chain links TRBV7-2 to TRBJ1-1; 8 bases align to TRBD1. The germline CDR1 and CDR2 sequences are SGHTA and FQGNSA. Germline trimming cut 4 bases from V and 0 bases from J; bases unmatched to any gene: 7. CDR3 length: 16 amino acids. CDR3 in amino acids: CASSSRTGRLNTEAFF. The CDR3 region has the DNA TGTGCCAGCAGCTCCCGGACAGGGAGGTTGAACACTGAAGCTTTCTTT.

The table lists this clone with a count of one. V and J are TRBV9 and TRBJ2-1; D gene unclear. Deletions cut 3 bases from V and 10 bases from J, with 14 bases between. Germline values: CDR1 SGDLS, CDR2 YYNGEE. This CDR3 is 13 amino acids long. CDR3 nucleotides: TGTGCCAGCAGCGACCGGACCCGAGGAGAGCAGTTCTTC. Translation gives CASSDRTRGEQFF.

The chain links TRBV19 to TRBJ2-3; 7 bases are shared with TRBD2. Per germline, CDR1 LNHDA and CDR2 SQIVND (reference sequence). The CDR3 length is 14 residues. With 3 bases clipped from V and 5 bases from J, the junction kept 5 bases outside the gene matches. The CDR3 DNA sequence: TGTGCCAGTAGTATTTCTAGCGGAAAAGATACGCAGTATTTT. Its protein product is CASSISSGKDTQYF.

CDR3 nucleotides: TGTGCCAGCAGTGAAGACGGACTCCTCCGAGGGGGCTACACCTTC. Translation: CASSEDGLLRGGYTF. The V and J genes are TRBV2 and TRBJ1-2; no clear D. Germline V gives CDR1 SNHLY, CDR2 FYNNEI. V was clipped by 1 base and J by 8 bases, with 17 bases between them. This CDR3 is 15 amino acids long.

The chain couples TRBV6-1 to TRBJ1-4; D uncertain. CDR1 and CDR2 (germline): MNHNS, SASEGT. Trimming cost V 6 bases and J 7 bases, with 12 bases left between them. CDR3 length: 13 amino acids. The DNA of the CDR3 is TGTGCCAGCAGAGCGGTAGCGACTGAAAAACTGTTTTTT. This gives the protein CASRAVATEKLFF.

The chain couples TRBV5-1 to TRBJ1-4, with 9 bases aligning to TRBD1. This CDR3 spans 14 amino acids. Trimming cost V 0 bases and J 8 bases; bases outside gene matches: 2. From germline, CDR1 is SGHRS and CDR2 YFSETQ. The CDR3 DNA reads TGCGCCAGCAGCTTGGGGACAGGGGCCGAAAAACTGTTTTTT. Amino acid sequence: CASSLGTGAEKLFF. The full variable domain, its missing parts supplied by reference TRBV5-1 and TRBJ1-4, is KAGVTQTPRYLIKTRGQQVTLSCSPISGHRSVSWYQQTPGQGLQFLFEYFSETQRNKGNFPGRFSGRQFSNSRSEMNVSTLELGDSALYLCASSLGTGAEKLFFGSGTQLSVL.

This clone was counted a few times. This CDR3 reads CASSLSQGPYEQYF. CDR3 nucleotides: TGTGCCAGCAGCTTATCACAGGGGCCCTACGAGCAGTACTTC. The V and J genes are TRBV11-1 and TRBJ2-7, with 7 bases fitting TRBD1. This CDR3 contains 14 residues. V dropped 2 bases and J dropped 2; count of bases not matched to a gene: 3. Per the germline V gene, CDR1 is SGHAT and CDR2 is FQDESV (reference sequence).

This chain connects TRBV27 to TRBJ2-7; 10 nucleotides line up with TRBD1. The ends lost 6 bases at V and 3 bases at J; junction bases unmatched: 5. The germline V gene has CDR1 MNHEY and CDR2 SMNVEV (reference sequence). CDR3 size: 14 residues. Here the CDR3 reads CASSPRTGGYEQYF. For the CDR3, the DNA is TGTGCCAGCAGCCCAAGGACAGGGGGCTACGAGCAGTACTTC.

In its sample, this clone was seen once. This chain connects TRBV9 to TRBJ2-5; 8 nucleotides agree with TRBD2. V was clipped by 4 bases and J by 4 bases; unmatched bases: 6. This CDR3 spans 14 amino acids. From germline, CDR1 is SGDLS and CDR2 YYNGEE. The CDR3 nucleotides read TGTGCCAGCAGCCAGGCGGGGGGTCGAGAGACCCAGTACTTC. It yields the protein CASSQAGGRETQYF.

This rearrangement joins TRBV27 to TRBJ1-6, with 8 nucleotides matching TRBD1. The trim removed 4 bases at V and 9 bases at J, leaving 5 bases unmatched. Germline CDR1 is MNHEY and CDR2 is SMNVEV (reference sequence). This CDR3 contains 14 residues. The CDR3 bases are TGTGCCAGCAGTTCCCAGGGGGCTGTTTCACCCCTCCACTTT. As protein: CASSSQGAVSPLHF.

This chain uses TRBV6-5 with TRBJ2-4; weak D call: TRBD1 (6 bases). V dropped 6 bases and J dropped 4 bases, with 13 bases sitting between them. The germline gives CDR1 MNHEY, CDR2 SVGAGI. This CDR3 contains 14 residues. CDR3 sequence: CASRRLQGKNIQYF. The CDR3 nucleotides read TGTGCCAGCAGACGACTACAGGGAAAAAACATTCAGTACTTC.

The J gene is TRBJ2-2, the V gene TRBV2; 7 bases are a match to TRBD2. The germline V gene encodes CDR1 SNHLY and CDR2 FYNNEI. V shed 3 bases, J shed 4 bases, and the junction held 2 bases outside the gene matches. This CDR3 is 14 amino acids long. CDR3 protein: CASSEGGITGELFF. The CDR3 region has the DNA TGTGCCAGCAGTGAGGGGGGGATCACCGGGGAGCTGTTTTTT. Based on the CDR3 plus reference TRBV2 and TRBJ2-2, the full variable domain is EPEVTQTPSHQVTQMGQEVILRCVPISNHLYFYWYRQILGQKVEFLVSFYNNEISEKSEIFDDQFSVERPDGSNFTLKIRSTKLEDSAMYFCASSEGGITGELFFGEGSRLTVL.